Detailed here is one T cell receptor beta chain. Its antigen is still unknown. Donors had nominal health at sampling but likely had unrecorded immune exposures. PCR amplification relied on 60 Vbeta primers (plus 13 Jbeta primers). Profiled with immunoSEQ multiplex PCR; TCRdb holds only in-frame clones, not every one. Found here are 70,000 to 100,000 clones, roughly 63% of them singletons; the top ten hold 20% to 25%. V lost 3 bases and J lost 0, with 15 bases in between. CDR1 is MDHEN, CDR2 SYDVKM, per germline. There are 18 residues in the CDR3. The record originates from a study of cytomegalovirus exposure and HLA in healthy donors. Overall study results and limits: For most subjects, TCR beta sequences were reported to predict HLA-A and HLA-B alleles with accuracy. Cytomegalovirus association was listed for 164 TCR beta chains. Analysis was carried out at a later point, and it linked a missense DCLRE1C variant to TCR beta V- and J-gene trimming.

V and J are TRBV28 and TRBJ1-6, with D possibly TRBD1 on 5 matching bases. Input material: PBMCs. This clonotype was sampled from a woman aged 45-65 years in good health and CMV-seropositive. Written as DNA, the CDR3 is TGTGCCAGCAGTTTCCCTTCAAACAGGAGCTCCTATAATTCACCCCTCCACTTT. Its translation is CASSFPSNRSSYNSPLHF.